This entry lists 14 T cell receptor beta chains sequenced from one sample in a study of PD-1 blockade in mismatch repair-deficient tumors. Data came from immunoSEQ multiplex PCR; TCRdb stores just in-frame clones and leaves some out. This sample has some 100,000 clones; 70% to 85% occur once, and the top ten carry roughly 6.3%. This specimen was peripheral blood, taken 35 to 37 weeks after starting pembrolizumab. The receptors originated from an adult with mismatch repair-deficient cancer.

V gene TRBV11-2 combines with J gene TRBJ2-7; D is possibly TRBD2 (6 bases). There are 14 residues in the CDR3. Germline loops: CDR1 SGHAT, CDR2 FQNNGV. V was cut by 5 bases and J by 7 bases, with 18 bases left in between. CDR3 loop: CASSETSGLGEQYF. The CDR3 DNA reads TGTGCCAGCAGCGAGACTAGTGGGCTCGGTGAGCAGTACTTC.

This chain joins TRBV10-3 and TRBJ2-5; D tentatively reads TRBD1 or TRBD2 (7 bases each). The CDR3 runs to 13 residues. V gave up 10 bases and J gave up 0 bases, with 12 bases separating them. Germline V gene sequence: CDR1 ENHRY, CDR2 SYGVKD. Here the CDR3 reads CATGGGNQETQYF. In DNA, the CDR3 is TGTGCCACAGGGGGAGGGAACCAAGAGACCCAGTACTTC.

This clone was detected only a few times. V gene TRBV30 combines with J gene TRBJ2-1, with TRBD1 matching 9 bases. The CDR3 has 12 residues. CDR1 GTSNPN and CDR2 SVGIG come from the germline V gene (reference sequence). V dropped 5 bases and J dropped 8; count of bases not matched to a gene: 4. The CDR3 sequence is CAWDRGFDEQFF. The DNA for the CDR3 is TGTGCCTGGGACAGGGGGTTCGATGAGCAGTTCTTC.

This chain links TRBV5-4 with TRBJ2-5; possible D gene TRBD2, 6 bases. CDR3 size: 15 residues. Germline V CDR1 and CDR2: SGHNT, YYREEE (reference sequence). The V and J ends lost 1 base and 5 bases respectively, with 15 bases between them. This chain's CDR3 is CASSLSQVGGETQYF. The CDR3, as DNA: TGTGCCAGCAGCTTGAGCCAGGTTGGGGGGGAGACCCAGTACTTC. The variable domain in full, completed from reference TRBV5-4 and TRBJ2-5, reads ETGVTQSPTHLIKTRGQQVTLRCSSQSGHNTVSWYQQALGQGPQFIFQYYREEENGRGNFPPRFSGLQFPNYSSELNVNALELDDSALYLCASSLSQVGGETQYFGPGTRLLVL.

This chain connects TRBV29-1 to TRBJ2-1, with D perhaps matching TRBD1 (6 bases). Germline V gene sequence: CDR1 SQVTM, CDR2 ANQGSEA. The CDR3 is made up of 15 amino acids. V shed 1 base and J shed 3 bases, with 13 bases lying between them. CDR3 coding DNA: TGCAGCGTTGAAGGCTTCTCCAGGGGCTACAATGAGCAGTTCTTC. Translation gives CSVEGFSRGYNEQFF.

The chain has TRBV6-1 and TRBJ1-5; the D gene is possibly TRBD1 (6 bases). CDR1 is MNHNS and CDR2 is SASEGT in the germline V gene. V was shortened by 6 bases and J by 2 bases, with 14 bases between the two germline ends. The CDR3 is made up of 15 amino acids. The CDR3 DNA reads TGTGCCAGCAGGAGGACAGCTATAGGCAATCAGCCCCAGCATTTT. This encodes CASRRTAIGNQPQHF.

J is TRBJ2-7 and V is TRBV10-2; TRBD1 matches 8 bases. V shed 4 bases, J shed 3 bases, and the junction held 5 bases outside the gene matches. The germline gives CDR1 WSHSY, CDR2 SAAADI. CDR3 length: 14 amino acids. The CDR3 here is CASSGTGGSYEQYF. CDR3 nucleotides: TGCGCCAGCAGTGGTACAGGGGGGAGCTACGAGCAGTACTTC.

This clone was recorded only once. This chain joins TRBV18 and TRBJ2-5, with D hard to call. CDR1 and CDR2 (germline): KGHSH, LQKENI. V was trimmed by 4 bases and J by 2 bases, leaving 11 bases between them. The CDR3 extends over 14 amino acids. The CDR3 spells CASSLTVNQETQYF. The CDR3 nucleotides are TGTGCCAGCTCACTCACAGTAAATCAAGAGACCCAGTACTTC.

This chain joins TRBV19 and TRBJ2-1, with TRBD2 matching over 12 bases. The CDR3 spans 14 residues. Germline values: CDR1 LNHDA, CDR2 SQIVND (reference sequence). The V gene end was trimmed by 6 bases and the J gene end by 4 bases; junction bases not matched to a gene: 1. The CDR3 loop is CASRGTSGYNEQFF. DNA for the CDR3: TGTGCCAGTAGGGGGACTAGCGGGTACAATGAGCAGTTCTTC.

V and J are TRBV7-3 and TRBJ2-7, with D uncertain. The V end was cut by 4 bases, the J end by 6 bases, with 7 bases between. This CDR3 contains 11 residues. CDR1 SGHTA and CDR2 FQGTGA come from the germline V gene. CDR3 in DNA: TGTGCCAGCAGCTCACCCGGCGAGCAGTACTTC. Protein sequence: CASSSPGEQYF.

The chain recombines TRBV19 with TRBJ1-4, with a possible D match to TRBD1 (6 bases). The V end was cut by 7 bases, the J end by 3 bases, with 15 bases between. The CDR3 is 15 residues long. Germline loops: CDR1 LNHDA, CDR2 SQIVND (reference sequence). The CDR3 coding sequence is TGTGCCAGTAATACCCCGAACAGGGCTAATGAAAAACTGTTTTTT. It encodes CASNTPNRANEKLFF.

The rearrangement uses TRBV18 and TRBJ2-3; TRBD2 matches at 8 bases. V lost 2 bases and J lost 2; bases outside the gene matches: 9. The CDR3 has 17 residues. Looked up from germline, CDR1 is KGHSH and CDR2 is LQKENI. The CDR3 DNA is TGTGCCAGCTCACCAGAAGGACTAGCCTATTTCACAGATACGCAGTATTTT. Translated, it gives CASSPEGLAYFTDTQYF.

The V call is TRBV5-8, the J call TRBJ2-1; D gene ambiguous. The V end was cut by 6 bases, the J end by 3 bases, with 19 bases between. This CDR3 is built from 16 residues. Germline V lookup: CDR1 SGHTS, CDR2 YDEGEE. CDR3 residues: CASNYEVAEYYNEQFF. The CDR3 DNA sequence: TGTGCCAGCAACTATGAGGTAGCTGAATACTACAATGAGCAGTTCTTC.

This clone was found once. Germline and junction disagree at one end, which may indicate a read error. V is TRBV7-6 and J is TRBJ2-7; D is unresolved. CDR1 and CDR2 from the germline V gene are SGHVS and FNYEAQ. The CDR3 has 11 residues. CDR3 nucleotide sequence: TGTGCCAGCAGCATTACACCTATCACGGACTTC. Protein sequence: CASSITPITDF.